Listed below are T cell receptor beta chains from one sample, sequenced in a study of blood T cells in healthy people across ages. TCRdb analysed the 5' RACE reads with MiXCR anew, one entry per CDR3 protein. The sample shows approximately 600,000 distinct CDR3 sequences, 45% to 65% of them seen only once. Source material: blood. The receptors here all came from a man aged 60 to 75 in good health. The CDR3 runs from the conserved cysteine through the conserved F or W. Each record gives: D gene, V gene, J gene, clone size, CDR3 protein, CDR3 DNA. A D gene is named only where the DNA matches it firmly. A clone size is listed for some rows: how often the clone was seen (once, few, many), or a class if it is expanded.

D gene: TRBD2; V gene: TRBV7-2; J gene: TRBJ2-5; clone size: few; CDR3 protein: CASSNLAGAQETQYF; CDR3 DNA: TGTGCCAGCAGCAATCTAGCGGGAGCCCAAGAGACCCAGTACTTC
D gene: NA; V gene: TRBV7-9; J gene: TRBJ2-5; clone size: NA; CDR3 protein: CASSPVKETQYF; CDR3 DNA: TGTGCCAGCAGCCCCGTAAAGGAGACCCAGTACTTC
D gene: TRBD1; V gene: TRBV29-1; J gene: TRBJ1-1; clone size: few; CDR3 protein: CSVGQAMNTEAFF; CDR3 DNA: TGCAGCGTGGGACAGGCCATGAACACTGAAGCTTTCTTT
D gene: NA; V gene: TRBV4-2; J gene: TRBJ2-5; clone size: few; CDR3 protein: CASSPTGLRETQYF; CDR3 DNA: TGTGCCAGCAGCCCGACAGGCCTCAGGGAGACCCAGTACTTC
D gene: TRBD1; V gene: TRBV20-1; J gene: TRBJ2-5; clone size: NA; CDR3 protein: CSARDIDRGLGETQYF; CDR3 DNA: TGCAGTGCTAGAGACATTGACAGGGGCTTAGGGGAGACCCAGTACTTC
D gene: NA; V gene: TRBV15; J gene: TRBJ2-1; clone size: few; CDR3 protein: CATSRDYGTSSGNEQFF; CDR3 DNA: TGTGCCACCAGCAGAGATTACGGGACATCGTCAGGCAATGAGCAGTTCTTC
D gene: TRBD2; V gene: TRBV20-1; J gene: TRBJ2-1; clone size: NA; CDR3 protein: CSARGRAGLVEQFF; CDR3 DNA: TGCAGTGCTAGGGGACGAGCGGGGCTGGTTGAACAGTTCTTC
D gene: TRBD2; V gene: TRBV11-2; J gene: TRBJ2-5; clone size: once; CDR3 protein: CASSKAPSGGYQETQYF; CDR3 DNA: TGTGCCAGCAGCAAGGCTCCGAGCGGGGGCTACCAAGAGACCCAGTACTTC
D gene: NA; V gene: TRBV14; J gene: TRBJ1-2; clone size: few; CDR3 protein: CASSQYSMGGYTF; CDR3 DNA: TGTGCCAGCAGCCAATACTCGATGGGGGGCTACACCTTC
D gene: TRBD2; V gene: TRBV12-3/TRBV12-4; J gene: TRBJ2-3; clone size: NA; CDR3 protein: CASSPLAGPGWDTQYF; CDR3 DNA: TGTGCCAGCAGTCCCTTAGCGGGGCCGGGCTGGGATACGCAGTATTTT
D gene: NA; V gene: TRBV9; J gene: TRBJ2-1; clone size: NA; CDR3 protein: CASSGGDRYNEQFF; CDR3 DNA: TGTGCCAGCAGCGGGGGGGACCGCTACAATGAGCAGTTCTTC
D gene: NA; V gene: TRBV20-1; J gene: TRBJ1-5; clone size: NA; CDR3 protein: CSAAPNNQPQHF; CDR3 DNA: TGCAGTGCTGCCCCCAACAATCAGCCCCAGCATTTT
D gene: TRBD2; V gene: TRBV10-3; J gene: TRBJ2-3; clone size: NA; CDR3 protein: CAIMPSGDTDTQYF; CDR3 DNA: TGTGCCATCATGCCTAGCGGGGACACAGATACGCAGTATTTT
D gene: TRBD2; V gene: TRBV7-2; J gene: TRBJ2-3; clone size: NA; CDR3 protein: CASSYPASGSRDTQYF; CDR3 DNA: TGTGCCAGCAGCTACCCGGCTAGCGGGTCAAGAGATACGCAGTATTTT
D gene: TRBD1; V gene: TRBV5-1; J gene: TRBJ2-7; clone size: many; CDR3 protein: CASSTGFDEQYF; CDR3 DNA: TGCGCCAGCTCGACAGGGTTCGACGAGCAGTACTTC
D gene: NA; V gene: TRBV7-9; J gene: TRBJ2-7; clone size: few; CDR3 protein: CASSLGQAVSYEQYF; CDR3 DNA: TGTGCCAGCAGCTTAGGGCAGGCCGTCTCCTACGAGCAGTACTTC
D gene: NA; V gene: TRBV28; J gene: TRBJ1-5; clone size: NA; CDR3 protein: CASSLLGASYSNQPQHF; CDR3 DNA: TGTGCCAGCAGTTTATTAGGGGCAAGCTATAGCAATCAGCCCCAGCATTTT
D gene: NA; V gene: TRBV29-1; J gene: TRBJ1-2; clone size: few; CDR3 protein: CSVEDYRDGYGYTF; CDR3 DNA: TGCAGCGTTGAAGATTATAGGGATGGCTATGGCTACACCTTC
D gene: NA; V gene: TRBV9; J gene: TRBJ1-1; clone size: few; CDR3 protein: CASSVEAQAEAFF; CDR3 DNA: TGTGCCAGCAGCGTAGAGGCCCAGGCTGAAGCTTTCTTT
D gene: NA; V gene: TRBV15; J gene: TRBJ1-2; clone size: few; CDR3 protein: CATSRGDGPNYGYTF; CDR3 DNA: TGTGCCACCAGCAGAGGGGACGGTCCTAACTATGGCTACACCTTC
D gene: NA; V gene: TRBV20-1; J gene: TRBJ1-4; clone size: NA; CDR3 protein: CSAREVRGANEKLFF; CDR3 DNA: TGCAGTGCTAGGGAGGTTCGGGGAGCTAATGAAAAACTGTTTTTT
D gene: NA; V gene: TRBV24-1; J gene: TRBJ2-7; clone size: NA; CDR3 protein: CATSREQYF; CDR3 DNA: TGTGCCACCTCTCGCGAGCAGTACTTC
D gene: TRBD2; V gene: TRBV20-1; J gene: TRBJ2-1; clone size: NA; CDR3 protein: CSAKLAGGSNEQFF; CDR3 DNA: TGCAGTGCTAAACTAGCGGGGGGATCGAATGAGCAGTTCTTC
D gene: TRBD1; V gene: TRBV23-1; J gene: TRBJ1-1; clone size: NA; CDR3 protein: CASSPVDRGTLNTEAFF; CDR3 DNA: TGCGCCAGCAGCCCCGTCGACAGGGGCACGTTGAACACTGAAGCTTTCTTT
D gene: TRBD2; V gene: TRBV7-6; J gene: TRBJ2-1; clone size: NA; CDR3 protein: CASSTPIAGGRNEQFF; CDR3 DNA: TGTGCCAGCAGCACACCAATAGCGGGGGGGCGAAATGAGCAGTTCTTC
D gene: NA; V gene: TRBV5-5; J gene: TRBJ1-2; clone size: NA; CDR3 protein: CASSAAGTPAAYGYTF; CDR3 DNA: TGCGCCAGCAGCGCAGCCGGGACTCCTGCCGCCTATGGCTACACCTTC
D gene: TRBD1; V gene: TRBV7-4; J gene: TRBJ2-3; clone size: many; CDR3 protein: CASSPRQGRTDTQYF; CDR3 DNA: TGTGCCAGCAGCCCTCGACAGGGTAGGACAGATACGCAGTATTTT
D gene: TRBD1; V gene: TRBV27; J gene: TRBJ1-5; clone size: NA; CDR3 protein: CASGPTGFNQPQHF; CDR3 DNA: TGTGCCAGCGGACCGACAGGGTTCAATCAGCCCCAGCATTTT
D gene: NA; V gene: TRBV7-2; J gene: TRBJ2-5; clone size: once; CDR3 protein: CASSLAPPGNQETQYF; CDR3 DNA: TGTGCCAGCAGCTTAGCCCCCCCCGGGAATCAAGAGACCCAGTACTTC
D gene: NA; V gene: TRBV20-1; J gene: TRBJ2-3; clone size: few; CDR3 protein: CSAFRGGTDTQYF; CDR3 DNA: TGCAGTGCTTTTCGTGGTGGCACAGATACGCAGTATTTT
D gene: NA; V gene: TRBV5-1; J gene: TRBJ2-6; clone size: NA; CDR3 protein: CASSLAQGANVLTF; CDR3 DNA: TGCGCCAGCAGCTTGGCCCAGGGGGCCAACGTCCTGACTTTC
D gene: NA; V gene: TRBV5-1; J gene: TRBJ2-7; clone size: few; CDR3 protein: CASSFGPEDYEQYF; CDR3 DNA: TGCGCCAGCAGCTTTGGACCCGAGGATTACGAGCAGTACTTC
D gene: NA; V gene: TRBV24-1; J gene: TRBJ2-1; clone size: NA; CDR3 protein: CATSDFPGSSYNEQFF; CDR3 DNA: TGTGCCACCAGTGATTTCCCGGGGAGCTCCTACAATGAGCAGTTCTTC
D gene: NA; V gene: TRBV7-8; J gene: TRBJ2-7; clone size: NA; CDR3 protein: CASSSRGPYEQYF; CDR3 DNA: TGTGCCAGCAGCTCCAGGGGCCCCTACGAGCAGTACTTC
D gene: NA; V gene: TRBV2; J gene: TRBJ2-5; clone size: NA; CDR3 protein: CASSGPEGQSQETQYF; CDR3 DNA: TGTGCCAGCAGCGGACCGGAGGGACAGAGTCAAGAGACCCAGTACTTC
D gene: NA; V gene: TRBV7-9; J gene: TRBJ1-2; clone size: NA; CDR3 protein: CASSFGDGYTF; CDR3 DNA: TGTGCCAGCAGCTTTGGGGACGGCTACACCTTC
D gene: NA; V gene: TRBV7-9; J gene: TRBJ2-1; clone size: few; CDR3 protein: CASSLEGLGNEQFF; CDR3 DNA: TGTGCCAGCAGCTTAGAGGGCCTGGGGAATGAGCAGTTCTTC
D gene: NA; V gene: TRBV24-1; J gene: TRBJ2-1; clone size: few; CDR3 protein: CATSSSLGTYNEQFF; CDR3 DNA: TGTGCCACCAGTTCCAGTCTCGGTACCTACAATGAGCAGTTCTTC
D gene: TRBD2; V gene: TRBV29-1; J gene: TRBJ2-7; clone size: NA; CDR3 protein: CSVGGGGFSYEQYF; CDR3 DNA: TGCAGCGTTGGGGGCGGGGGTTTCTCCTACGAGCAGTACTTC
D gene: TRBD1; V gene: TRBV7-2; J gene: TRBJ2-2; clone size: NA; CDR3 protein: CASSLAPGTGGTTGELFF; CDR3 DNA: TGTGCCAGCAGCTTAGCGCCCGGGACAGGGGGTACCACCGGGGAGCTGTTTTTT
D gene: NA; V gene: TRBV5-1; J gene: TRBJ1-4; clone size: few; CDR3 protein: CASSFQPGVDEKLFF; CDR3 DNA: TGCGCCAGCAGCTTCCAGCCGGGAGTGGACGAAAAACTGTTTTTT
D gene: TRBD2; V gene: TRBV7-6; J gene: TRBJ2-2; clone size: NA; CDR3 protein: CASSVERGGRTGELFF; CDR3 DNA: TGTGCCAGCAGCGTCGAGCGGGGGGGAAGGACCGGGGAGCTGTTTTTT
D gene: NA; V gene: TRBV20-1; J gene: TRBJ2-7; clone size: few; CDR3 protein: CSARIRGSSYEQYF; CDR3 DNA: TGCAGTGCTAGGATCCGGGGGAGCTCCTACGAGCAGTACTTC
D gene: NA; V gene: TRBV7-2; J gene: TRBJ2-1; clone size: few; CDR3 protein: CASSPRQGIEQFF; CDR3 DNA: TGTGCCAGCAGCCCCCGGCAGGGGATTGAGCAGTTCTTC
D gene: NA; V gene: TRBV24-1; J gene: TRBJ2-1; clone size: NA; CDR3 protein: CATSDPSSGSYNEQFF; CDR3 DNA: TGTGCCACCAGTGACCCGAGCTCCGGCTCCTACAATGAGCAGTTCTTC
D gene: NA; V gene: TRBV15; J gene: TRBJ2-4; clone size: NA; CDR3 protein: CATSSRDAGIQYF; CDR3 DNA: TGTGCCACCAGCAGTCGGGACGCCGGCATTCAGTACTTC
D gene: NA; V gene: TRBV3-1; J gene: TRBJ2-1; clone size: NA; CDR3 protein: CASSLNKLGVQFF; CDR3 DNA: TGTGCCAGCAGCCTAAACAAGTTAGGGGTACAGTTCTTC
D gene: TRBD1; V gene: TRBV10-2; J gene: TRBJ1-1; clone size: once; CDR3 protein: CASSGDRGAEAFF; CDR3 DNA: TGCGCCAGCAGTGGGGACAGGGGTGCTGAAGCTTTCTTT
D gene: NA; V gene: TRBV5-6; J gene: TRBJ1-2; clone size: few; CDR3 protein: CASSFDSYYTF; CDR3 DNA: TGTGCCAGCAGTTTCGACAGCTACTACACCTTC
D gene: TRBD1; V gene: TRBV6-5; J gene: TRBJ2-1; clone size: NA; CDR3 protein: CASRPRDRGHNEQFF; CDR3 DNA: TGTGCCAGCAGGCCCCGGGACAGGGGCCACAATGAGCAGTTCTTC
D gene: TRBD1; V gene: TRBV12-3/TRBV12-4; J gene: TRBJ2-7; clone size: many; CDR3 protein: CASSPRDRGPYEQYF; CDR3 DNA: TGTGCCAGCAGTCCGAGGGACAGGGGGCCCTACGAGCAGTACTTC
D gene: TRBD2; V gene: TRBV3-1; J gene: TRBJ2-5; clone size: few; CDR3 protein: CASSQVERGVETQYF; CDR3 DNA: TGTGCCAGCAGCCAAGTTGAGCGGGGGGTGGAGACCCAGTACTTC
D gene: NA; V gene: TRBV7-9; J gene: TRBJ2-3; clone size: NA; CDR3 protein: CASSLEGMADTQYF; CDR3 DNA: TGTGCCAGCAGCTTGGAGGGGATGGCAGATACGCAGTATTTT
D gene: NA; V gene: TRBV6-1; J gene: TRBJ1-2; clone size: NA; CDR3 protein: CTSQRNRETSNYGYTF; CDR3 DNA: TGTACCAGCCAACGCAACAGGGAAACATCTAACTATGGCTACACCTTC
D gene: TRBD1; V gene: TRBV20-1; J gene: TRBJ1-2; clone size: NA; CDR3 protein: CSARVTGGRSYTF; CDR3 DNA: TGCAGTGCTAGAGTGACAGGGGGTAGGAGCTACACCTTC
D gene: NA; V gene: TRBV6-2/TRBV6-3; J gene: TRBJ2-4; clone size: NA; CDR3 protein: CASSYSKNPIKNIQYF; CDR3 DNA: TGTGCCAGCAGTTACTCGAAGAACCCCATCAAAAACATTCAGTACTTC
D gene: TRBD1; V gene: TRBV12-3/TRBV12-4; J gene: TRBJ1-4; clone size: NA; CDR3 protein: CASILGQGSERLFF; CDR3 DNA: TGTGCCAGCATCCTGGGACAGGGGTCTGAAAGACTGTTTTTT
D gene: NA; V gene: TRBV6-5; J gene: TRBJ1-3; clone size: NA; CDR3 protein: CASSRGQKNRNTIYF; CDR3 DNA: TGTGCCAGCAGCAGAGGACAAAAAAATCGAAACACCATATATTTT
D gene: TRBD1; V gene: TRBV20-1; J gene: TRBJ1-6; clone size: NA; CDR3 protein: CSARGDRGHSPLHF; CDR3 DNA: TGCAGTGCCAGAGGGGACAGGGGACATTCACCCCTCCACTTT